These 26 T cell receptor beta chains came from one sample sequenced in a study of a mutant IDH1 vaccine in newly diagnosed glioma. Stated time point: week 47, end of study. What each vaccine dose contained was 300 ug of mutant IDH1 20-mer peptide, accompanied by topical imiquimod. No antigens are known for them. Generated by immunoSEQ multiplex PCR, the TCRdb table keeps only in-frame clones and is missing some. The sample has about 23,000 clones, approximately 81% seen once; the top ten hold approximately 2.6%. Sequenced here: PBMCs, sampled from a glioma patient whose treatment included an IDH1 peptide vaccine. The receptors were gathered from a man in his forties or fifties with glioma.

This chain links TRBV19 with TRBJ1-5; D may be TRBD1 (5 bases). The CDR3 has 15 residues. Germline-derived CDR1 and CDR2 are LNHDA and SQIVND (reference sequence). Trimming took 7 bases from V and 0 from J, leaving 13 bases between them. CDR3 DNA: TGTGCCAGTACTCTGCAGGGTTCTAGCAATCAGCCCCAGCATTTT. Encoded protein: CASTLQGSSNQPQHF.

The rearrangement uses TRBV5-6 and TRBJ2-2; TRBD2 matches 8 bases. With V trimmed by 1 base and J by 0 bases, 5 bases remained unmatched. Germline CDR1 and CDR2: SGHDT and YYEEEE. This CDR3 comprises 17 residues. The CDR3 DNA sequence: TGTGCCAGCAGCTTGTTTGGTAGCGGGGCGAACACCGGGGAGCTGTTTTTT. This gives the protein CASSLFGSGANTGELFF.

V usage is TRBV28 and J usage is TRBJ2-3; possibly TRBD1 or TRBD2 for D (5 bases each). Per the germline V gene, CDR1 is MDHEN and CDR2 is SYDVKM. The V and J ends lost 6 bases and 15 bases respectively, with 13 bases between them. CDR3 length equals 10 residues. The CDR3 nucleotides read TGTGCCAGCAGGGGACCCCCATTCTATTTT. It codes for CASRGPPFYF.

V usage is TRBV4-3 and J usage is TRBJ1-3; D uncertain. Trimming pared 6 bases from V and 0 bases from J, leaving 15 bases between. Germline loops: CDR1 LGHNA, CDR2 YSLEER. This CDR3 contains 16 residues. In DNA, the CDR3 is TGCGCCAGCAGTTACCTACTTCCGAGCTCTGGAAACACCATATATTTT. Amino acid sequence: CASSYLLPSSGNTIYF.

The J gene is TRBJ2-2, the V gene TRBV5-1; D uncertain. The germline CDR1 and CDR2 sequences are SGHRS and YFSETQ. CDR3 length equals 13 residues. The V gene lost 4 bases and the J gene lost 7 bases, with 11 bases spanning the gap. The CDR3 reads CASSTPSGGELFF. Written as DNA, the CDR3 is TGCGCCAGCAGCACGCCTTCCGGCGGGGAGCTGTTTTTT.

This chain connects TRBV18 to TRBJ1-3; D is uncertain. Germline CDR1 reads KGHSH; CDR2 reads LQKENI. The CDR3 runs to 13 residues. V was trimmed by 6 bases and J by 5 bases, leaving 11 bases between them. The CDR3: CASSPKTRNTIYF. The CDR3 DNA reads TGTGCCAGCTCCCCTAAGACTCGAAACACCATATATTTT.

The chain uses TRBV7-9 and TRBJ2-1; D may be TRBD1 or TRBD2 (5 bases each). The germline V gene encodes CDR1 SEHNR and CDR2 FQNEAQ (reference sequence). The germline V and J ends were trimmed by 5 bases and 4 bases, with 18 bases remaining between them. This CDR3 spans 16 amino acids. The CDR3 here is CASSRDLLYLYNEQFF. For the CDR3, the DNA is TGTGCCAGCAGCAGGGACCTGCTTTACCTTTACAATGAGCAGTTCTTC.

CDR3 bases: TGTGCCAGCAGCTTAACGGGGGTGCGGAATGAGCAGTTCTTC. This translates into CASSLTGVRNEQFF. This chain links TRBV7-3 with TRBJ2-1, with D perhaps assigned TRBD1 or TRBD2 (5 bases each). The V and J ends lost 0 bases and 7 bases respectively, with 10 bases between them. The germline CDR1 and CDR2 sequences are SGHTA and FQGTGA. CDR3 length equals 14 residues. The whole variable domain, remainder taken from reference TRBV7-3 and TRBJ2-1, is GAGVSQTPSNKVTEKGKYVELRCDPISGHTALYWYRQSLGQGPEFLIYFQGTGAADDSGLPNDRFFAVRPEGSVSTLKIQRTERGDSAVYLCASSLTGVRNEQFFGPGTRLTVL.

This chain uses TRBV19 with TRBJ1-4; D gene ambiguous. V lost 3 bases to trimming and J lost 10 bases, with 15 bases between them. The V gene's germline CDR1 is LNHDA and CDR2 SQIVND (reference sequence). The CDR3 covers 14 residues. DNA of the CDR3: TGTGCCAGTAGTATTTCGGGGAGGGTCGGAAAACTGTTTTTT. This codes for CASSISGRVGKLFF. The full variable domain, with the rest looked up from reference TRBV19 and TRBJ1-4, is DGGITQSPKYLFRKEGQNVTLSCEQNLNHDAMYWYRQDPGQGLRLIYYSQIVNDFQKGDIAEGYSVSREKKESFPLTVTSAQKNPTAFYLCASSISGRVGKLFFGSGTQLSVL.

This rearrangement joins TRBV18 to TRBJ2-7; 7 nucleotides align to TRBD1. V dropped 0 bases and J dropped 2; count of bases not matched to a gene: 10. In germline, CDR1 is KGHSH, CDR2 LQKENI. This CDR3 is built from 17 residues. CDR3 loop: CASSPPLLTGTAYEQYF. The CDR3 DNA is TGTGCCAGCTCACCACCGCTCCTCACCGGGACAGCCTACGAGCAGTACTTC.

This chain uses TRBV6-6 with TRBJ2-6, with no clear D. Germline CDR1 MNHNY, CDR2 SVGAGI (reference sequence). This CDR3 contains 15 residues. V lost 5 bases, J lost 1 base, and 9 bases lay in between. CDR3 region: CASSGQMSGANVLTF. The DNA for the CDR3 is TGTGCCAGCAGTGGTCAGATGTCTGGGGCCAACGTCCTGACTTTC.

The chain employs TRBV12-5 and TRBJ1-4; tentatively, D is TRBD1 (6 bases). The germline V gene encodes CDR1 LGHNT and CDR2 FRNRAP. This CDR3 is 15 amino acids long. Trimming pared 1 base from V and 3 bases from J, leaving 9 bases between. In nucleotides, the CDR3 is TGTGCTAGTGGTTTGGCACAGGGTGCTAATGAAAAACTGTTTTTT. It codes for CASGLAQGANEKLFF. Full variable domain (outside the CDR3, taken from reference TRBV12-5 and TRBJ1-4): DARVTQTPRHKVTEMGQEVTMRCQPILGHNTVFWYRQTMMQGLELLAYFRNRAPLDDSGMPKDRFSAEMPDATLATLKIQPSEPRDSAVYFCASGLAQGANEKLFFGSGTQLSVL.

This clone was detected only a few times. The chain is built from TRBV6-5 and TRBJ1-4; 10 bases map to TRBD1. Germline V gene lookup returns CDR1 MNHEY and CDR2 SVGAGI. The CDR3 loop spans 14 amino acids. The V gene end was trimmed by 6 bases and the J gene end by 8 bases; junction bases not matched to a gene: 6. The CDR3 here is CASRLTGGEEKLFF. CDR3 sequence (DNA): TGTGCCAGCAGGTTGACAGGGGGCGAGGAAAAACTGTTTTTT.

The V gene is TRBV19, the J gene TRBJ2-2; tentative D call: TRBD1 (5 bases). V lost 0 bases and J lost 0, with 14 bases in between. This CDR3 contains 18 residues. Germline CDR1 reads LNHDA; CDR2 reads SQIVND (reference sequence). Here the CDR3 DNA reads TGTGCCAGTAGTATAGACCCGACAGATATCGCGAACACCGGGGAGCTGTTTTTT. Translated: CASSIDPTDIANTGELFF.

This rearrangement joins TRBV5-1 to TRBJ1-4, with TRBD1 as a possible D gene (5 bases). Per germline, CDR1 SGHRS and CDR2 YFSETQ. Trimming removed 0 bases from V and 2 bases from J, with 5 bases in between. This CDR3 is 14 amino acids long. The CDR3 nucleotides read TGCGCCAGCAGCTTGGGGGGGACTAATGAAAAACTGTTTTTT. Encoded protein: CASSLGGTNEKLFF.

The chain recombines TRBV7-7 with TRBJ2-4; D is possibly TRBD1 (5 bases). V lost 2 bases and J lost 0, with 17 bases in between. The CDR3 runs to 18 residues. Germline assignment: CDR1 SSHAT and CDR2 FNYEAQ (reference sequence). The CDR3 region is CASSLREAGSLAKNIQYF. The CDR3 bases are TGTGCCAGCAGCTTAAGAGAGGCAGGGTCACTAGCCAAAAACATTCAGTACTTC.

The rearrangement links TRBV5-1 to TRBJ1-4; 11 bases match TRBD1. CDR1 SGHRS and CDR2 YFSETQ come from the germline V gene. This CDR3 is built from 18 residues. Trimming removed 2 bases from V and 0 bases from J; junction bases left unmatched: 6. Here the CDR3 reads CASSFRTGGFATNEKLFF. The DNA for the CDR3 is TGCGCCAGCAGCTTCAGGACAGGGGGCTTTGCAACTAATGAAAAACTGTTTTTT.

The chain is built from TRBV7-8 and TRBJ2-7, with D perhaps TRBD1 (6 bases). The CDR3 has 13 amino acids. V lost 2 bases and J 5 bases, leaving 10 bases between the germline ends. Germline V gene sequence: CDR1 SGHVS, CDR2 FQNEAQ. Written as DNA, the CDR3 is TGTGCCAGCAGCTTACAGGGGTTCCACGAGCAGTACTTC. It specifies CASSLQGFHEQYF.

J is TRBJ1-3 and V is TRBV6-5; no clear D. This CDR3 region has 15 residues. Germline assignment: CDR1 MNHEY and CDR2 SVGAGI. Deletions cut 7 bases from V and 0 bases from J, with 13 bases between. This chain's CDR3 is CASTKGGSSGNTIYF. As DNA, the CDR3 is TGTGCCAGCACCAAGGGCGGCAGCTCTGGAAACACCATATATTTT.

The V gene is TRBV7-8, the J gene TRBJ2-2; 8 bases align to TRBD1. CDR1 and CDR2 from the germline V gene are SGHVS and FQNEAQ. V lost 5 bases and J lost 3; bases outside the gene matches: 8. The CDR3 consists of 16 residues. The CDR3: CASSRTGRRDTGELFF. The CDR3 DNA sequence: TGTGCCAGCAGCAGGACAGGGAGGAGGGACACCGGGGAGCTGTTTTTT.

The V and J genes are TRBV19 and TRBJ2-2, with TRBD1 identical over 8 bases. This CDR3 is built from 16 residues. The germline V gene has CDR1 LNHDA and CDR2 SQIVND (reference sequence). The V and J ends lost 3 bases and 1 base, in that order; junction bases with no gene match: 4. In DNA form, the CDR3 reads TGTGCCAGTAGTATTACAGGACAGGGGAACACCGGGGAGCTGTTTTTT. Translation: CASSITGQGNTGELFF.

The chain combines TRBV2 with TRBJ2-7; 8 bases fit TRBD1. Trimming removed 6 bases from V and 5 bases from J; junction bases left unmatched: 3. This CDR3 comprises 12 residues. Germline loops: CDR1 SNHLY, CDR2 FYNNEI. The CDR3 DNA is TGTGCCAGCAGCAGGGACAGGAACGAGCAGTACTTC. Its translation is CASSRDRNEQYF. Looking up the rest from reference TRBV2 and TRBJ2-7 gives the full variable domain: EPEVTQTPSHQVTQMGQEVILRCVPISNHLYFYWYRQILGQKVEFLVSFYNNEISEKSEIFDDQFSVERPDGSNFTLKIRSTKLEDSAMYFCASSRDRNEQYFGPGTRLTVT.

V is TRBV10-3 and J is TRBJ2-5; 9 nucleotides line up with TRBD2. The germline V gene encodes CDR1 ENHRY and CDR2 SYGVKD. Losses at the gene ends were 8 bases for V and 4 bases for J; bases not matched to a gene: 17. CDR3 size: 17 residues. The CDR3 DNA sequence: TGTGCCATCGGGGCTAGCGGGACCTATTATACACCAGAGACCCAGTACTTC. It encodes CAIGASGTYYTPETQYF.

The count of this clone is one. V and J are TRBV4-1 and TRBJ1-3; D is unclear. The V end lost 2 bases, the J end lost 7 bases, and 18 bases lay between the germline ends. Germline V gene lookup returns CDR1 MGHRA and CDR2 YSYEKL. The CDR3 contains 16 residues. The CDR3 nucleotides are TGCGCCAGCAGCCAATCGTTACTGATGGGAAGGAACACCATATATTTT. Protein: CASSQSLLMGRNTIYF.

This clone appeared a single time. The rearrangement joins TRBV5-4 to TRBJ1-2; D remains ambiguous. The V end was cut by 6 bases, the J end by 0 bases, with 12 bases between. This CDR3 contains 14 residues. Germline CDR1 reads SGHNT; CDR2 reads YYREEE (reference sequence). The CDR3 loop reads CASTGPPPNYGYTF. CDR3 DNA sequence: TGTGCCAGCACCGGCCCCCCACCTAACTATGGCTACACCTTC.

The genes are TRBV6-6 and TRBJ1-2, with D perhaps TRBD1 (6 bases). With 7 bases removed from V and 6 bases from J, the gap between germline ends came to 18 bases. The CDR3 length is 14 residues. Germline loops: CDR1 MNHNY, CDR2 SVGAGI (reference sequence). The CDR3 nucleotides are TGTGCCAGCACCCTGGGCGGGGGGCGTCATGGCTACACCTTC. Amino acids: CASTLGGGRHGYTF.